This TCR beta chain was profiled in a study of blood T cell repertoires in COVID-19 (dated by TCRdb to between 2020 and 2021). In terms of the full investigation: Collaborator samples came from the United States, Italy and Spain and covered acute and convalescent phases of COVID-19. The material from the prospective study consisted of cDNA or gDNA derived from T cells, B-cell-depleted T cells, or PBMCs. The dataset comprised deeply sampled blood TCRbeta repertoires from subjects exposed to, actively infected with, or recovered from COVID-19. The repertoires were released in a freely available public database intended as a resource for research on the immune response to SARS-CoV-2. The samples were drawn from two sources: the first 160 participants of the ongoing ImmuneRACE study, and 1,200 or so subjects contributed by 6 global collaborators. Nearly every sample came with metadata listing a de-identified subject ID, COVID-19 status, age in years and sex. Where available, HLA class I and class II types were obtained from metadata supplied by the sample provider rather than from assay-based typing.

The immunoSEQ Assay, a bias-controlled multiplex PCR, was used to amplify TCRbeta CDR3 regions from genomic DNA. In the original analysis: Within the assay, amplification of reference gene primers was used to estimate how many nucleated cells each sample contained. To quantify the absolute abundance of each unique TCRbeta CDR3 rearrangement, sequence reads were collapsed and filtered. Productive Simpson clonality was computed per sample as the square root of Simpson's diversity index over productive rearrangements. TCRdb retrieved this table from immuneACCESS and kept in-frame rearrangements only. Not all clones are present; in checked studies, unresolved V genes account for under half, and no reason is known for the remainder. That table is the source of V, J and clone size, and D and trimming were worked out from the DNA. The sample records approximately 130,000 clones, around four fifths of which are singletons. The biggest ten clones account for about 9.6% of the sample.

Taken from cysteine to phenylalanine, the CDR3 has 16 residues. Only CDR3 DNA is held: 48 bases, read in frame from base 1. The V and J ends are trimmed by 4 bases and 8 bases, leaving 18 bases between them. The germline V gene (reference sequence) specifies LGHDT as CDR1 and YNNKEL as CDR2. Comment on this clone: What this receptor recognizes is not known. The record has no base qualities; no much larger clone is one base away.

Overall study outcomes, separate from this receptor: How much clinical and demographic metadata was included differed by source and by participant, and the metadata was provided uncurated.

Collaborating institutions collected whole blood in K2EDTA tubes following their own protocols. For TCRbeta analysis, collaborators shipped samples in one of three forms: frozen whole blood, isolated PBMCs, or DNA extracted from either of those sample types. The sequence derives from a middle-aged man with active or convalescent COVID-19. The chain is encoded by TRBV3-1 (or the pseudogene TRBV3-2) joined to TRBJ1-6; a tentative D call is TRBD1 (5 bases match). Source material: peripheral blood. The nucleotide sequence reads TGTGCCAGCAGCCGGAATCCCCGGGCGGGACATTCACCCCTCCACTTT. Its protein reads: CASSRNPRAGHSPLHF.